The 25 T cell receptor beta chains presented below share a single source sample, sequenced in a study of blood T cell repertoires in COVID-19 (dated by TCRdb to the early 2020s). Libraries were made using the immunoSEQ multiplex PCR assay. TCRdb retrieved this table from immuneACCESS and kept in-frame rearrangements only. Not all clones are present; in checked studies, unresolved V genes account for under half, and no reason is known for the remainder. Present in this sample are approximately 330,000 clones, approximately 86% of which were seen just once. 4% to 5% of the sample rests with the top ten. Material: PBMCs or T cells enriched from blood (not recorded which). These receptors all stem from a woman in her 40s with acute COVID-19.

The chain recombines TRBV6-2 or TRBV6-3 with TRBJ1-2; 8 bases are shared with TRBD1. Per the germline V gene, CDR1 is MNHEY and CDR2 is SVGEGT. This CDR3 is built from 14 residues. Unmatched junction bases numbered 6, after V lost 5 bases and J lost 4 bases. The CDR3: CASSGQGRIYGYTF. CDR3 coding DNA: TGTGCCAGCAGTGGACAGGGTAGAATCTATGGCTACACCTTC.

The chain is built from TRBV19 and TRBJ1-2; D remains ambiguous. V lost 6 bases to trimming and J lost 2 bases, with 25 bases between them. Germline CDR1 and CDR2: LNHDA and SQIVND (reference sequence). This CDR3 contains 18 residues. In DNA form, the CDR3 reads TGTGCCAGTAGCCCTAGAGGGAAAGCAGTCAAACGCAACTATGGCTACACCTTC. This codes for CASSPRGKAVKRNYGYTF.

The genes are TRBV5-1 and TRBJ2-3, with D possibly being TRBD2 (5 bases). Germline assignment: CDR1 SGHRS and CDR2 YFSETQ. The CDR3 runs to 16 residues. Trimming took off 4 bases at V and 0 bases at J, with 15 bases between the two ends. CDR3 loop: CASSGGLFSSTDTQYF. In DNA, the CDR3 is TGCGCCAGCAGCGGCGGGCTCTTCTCGAGCACAGATACGCAGTATTTT.

The CDR3 coding sequence is TGTGCCATCAGGGGGGACAGGGGGAGGGATGGCTACACCTTC. Its protein product is CAIRGDRGRDGYTF. The chain is built from TRBV10-3 and TRBJ1-2; TRBD1 matches 11 bases. J lost 6 bases, V lost 6 bases, and 6 bases had no gene match. The CDR3 sequence is 14 residues long. Germline V CDR1 and CDR2: ENHRY, SYGVKD.

This clone occurred once. J is TRBJ2-7 and V is TRBV7-9; 11 bases agree with TRBD2. The CDR3 has 15 residues. V gave up 4 bases and J gave up 1 base; unmatched junction bases: 3. CDR1 is SEHNR, CDR2 FQNEAQ, per germline (reference sequence). CDR3 protein: CASSSLAGGSYEQYF. CDR3 DNA sequence: TGTGCCAGCAGCTCCCTAGCGGGGGGATCCTACGAGCAGTACTTC.

The rearrangement uses TRBV4-2 and TRBJ1-3; D ambiguous. Germline V lookup: CDR1 LGHNA, CDR2 YNFKEQ. The CDR3 has 16 residues. V was trimmed by 0 bases and J by 1 base, leaving 10 bases between them. CDR3 coding DNA: TGTGCCAGCAGCCAAGAGTACAGCAAATCTGGAAACACCATATATTTT. As protein: CASSQEYSKSGNTIYF.

This rearrangement joins TRBV14 to TRBJ1-1, with TRBD1 matching over 7 bases. This CDR3 spans 16 amino acids. J lost 2 bases, V lost 4 bases, and 10 bases had no gene match. The V gene's germline CDR1 is SGHDN and CDR2 FVKESK. The CDR3 loop reads CASSPFVGTANTEAFF. CDR3 bases: TGTGCCAGCAGCCCCTTCGTCGGGACAGCTAACACTGAAGCTTTCTTT.

The genes are TRBV19 and TRBJ2-2; D gene ambiguous. Per the germline V gene, CDR1 is LNHDA and CDR2 is SQIVND (reference sequence). Trimming pared 7 bases from V and 1 base from J, leaving 13 bases between. The CDR3 spans 15 residues. The CDR3, as DNA: TGTGCCAGTACCCCAAACCCAGTGAACACCGGGGAGCTGTTTTTT. This encodes CASTPNPVNTGELFF. Full variable domain (remainder filled in from reference TRBV19 and TRBJ2-2): DGGITQSPKYLFRKEGQNVTLSCEQNLNHDAMYWYRQDPGQGLRLIYYSQIVNDFQKGDIAEGYSVSREKKESFPLTVTSAQKNPTAFYLCASTPNPVNTGELFFGEGSRLTVL.

This clone was seen just once. The chain recombines TRBV28 with TRBJ2-1, with 8 positions matching TRBD2. Germline values: CDR1 MDHEN, CDR2 SYDVKM. The trim removed 5 bases at V and 12 bases at J, leaving 6 bases unmatched. The CDR3 consists of 12 residues. CDR3 coding DNA: TGTGCCAGCAGTGAGGGACTAGAGTCGCAGTTCTTC. Its translation is CASSEGLESQFF.

This chain uses TRBV7-2 with TRBJ1-6; 7 bases map to TRBD1. J lost 10 bases, V lost 3 bases, and 12 bases had no gene match. CDR1 is SGHTA and CDR2 is FQGNSA in the germline V gene. This CDR3 is 16 amino acids long. CDR3 residues: CASSFLPAGGRSPLHF. The CDR3 bases are TGTGCCAGCAGCTTCCTCCCCGCAGGGGGGAGATCACCCCTCCACTTT.

V and J are TRBV14 and TRBJ1-2, with 9 bases lining up with TRBD1. Trimming took 0 bases from V and 6 from J; bases not matched to a gene: 5. CDR3 length: 15 amino acids. Germline V gives CDR1 SGHDN, CDR2 FVKESK. CDR3 protein: CASSQDWTGVDGYTF. CDR3 DNA: TGTGCCAGCAGCCAAGATTGGACAGGGGTTGATGGCTACACCTTC.

This rearrangement joins TRBV5-4 to TRBJ2-7; 7 bases align to TRBD1. This CDR3 has 14 residues. Trimming removed 8 bases from V and 1 base from J; junction bases left unmatched: 9. Germline CDR1 reads SGHNT; CDR2 reads YYREEE (reference sequence). For the CDR3, the DNA is TGTGCCAGAGACAGGGCCAACGTTTCCTACGAGCAGTACTTC. It specifies CARDRANVSYEQYF.

This chain uses TRBV4-2 with TRBJ2-2; D not certain. In germline, CDR1 is LGHNA, CDR2 YNFKEQ. The V gene lost 4 bases and the J gene lost 6 bases, with 12 bases spanning the gap. The CDR3 runs to 14 residues. The CDR3 DNA reads as TGTGCCAGCAGCCCGATCCGAAGCGCCGGGGAGCTGTTTTTT. It codes for CASSPIRSAGELFF.

In this sample, this clone turned up once. The chain employs TRBV28 and TRBJ1-3, with 11 bases matching TRBD1. V gave up 5 bases and J gave up 6 bases; unmatched junction bases: 3. This CDR3 is built from 14 residues. Germline V lookup: CDR1 MDHEN, CDR2 SYDVKM. Written as DNA, the CDR3 is TGTGCCAGCAGTAGGACAGGGGGCGTAAACACCATATATTTT. Translation gives CASSRTGGVNTIYF.

The V gene is TRBV7-2, the J gene TRBJ2-7; D not resolved. The CDR3 is 13 amino acids. Per germline, CDR1 SGHTA and CDR2 FQGNSA. V lost 0 bases to trimming and J lost 4 bases, with 7 bases between them. In DNA form, the CDR3 reads TGTGCCAGCAGCTTAGCGGTACTTTACGAGCAGTACTTC. Translated: CASSLAVLYEQYF. Complete variable domain (other parts from reference TRBV7-2 and TRBJ2-7): GAGVSQSPSNKVTEKGKDVELRCDPISGHTALYWYRQSLGQGLEFLIYFQGNSAPDKSGLPSDRFSAERTGGSVSTLTIQRTQQEDSAVYLCASSLAVLYEQYFGPGTRLTVT.

This chain joins TRBV5-8 and TRBJ2-5; TRBD2 aligns across 10 bases. CDR3 length equals 15 residues. Trimming at V came to 2 bases and at J to 2 bases, leaving 3 bases not matched to a gene. In germline, CDR1 is SGHTS, CDR2 YDEGEE. The CDR3 reads CASSLGTSEQETQYF. CDR3 bases: TGTGCCAGCAGCTTAGGGACTAGCGAGCAAGAGACCCAGTACTTC.

The CDR3 region is CASSQTGLFQPQHF. The CDR3 DNA reads as TGTGCCAGCAGCCAGACAGGGTTATTTCAGCCCCAGCATTTT. J is TRBJ1-5 and V is TRBV3-1 (or the pseudogene TRBV3-2); 7 positions match TRBD1. CDR3 size: 14 residues. From germline, CDR1 is LGHDT and CDR2 YNNKEL (reference sequence). The V and J ends lost 3 bases and 6 bases, in that order; junction bases with no gene match: 5.

The V gene is TRBV7-2, the J gene TRBJ1-1; no firm D call. CDR3 length: 15 amino acids. V lost 3 bases and J 2 bases, leaving 13 bases between the germline ends. Germline CDR1 and CDR2: SGHTA and FQGNSA. CDR3 amino acids: CASSFRGVINTEAFF. Written as DNA, the CDR3 is TGTGCCAGCAGCTTCCGCGGGGTCATTAACACTGAAGCTTTCTTT.

This chain connects TRBV4-3 to TRBJ1-6; D is unclear. The CDR3 has 15 residues. Germline V gives CDR1 LGHNA, CDR2 YSLEER. V shed 8 bases and J shed 8 bases, with 19 bases lying between them. The CDR3 loop is CASGELGGGHSPLHF. The CDR3 DNA reads as TGCGCCAGCGGTGAACTTGGAGGAGGCCATTCACCCCTCCACTTT.

The chain has TRBV1 and TRBJ2-4; the table names TRBD2, a call not compared with the DNA. TRBV1 corresponds to a pseudogene. This CDR3 is 16 amino acids long. This CDR3 is CTSRQVLCIPKNIQYF. The CDR3 coding sequence is TGCACCAGCAGACAAGTTTTATGTATCCCCAAAAACATTCAGTACTTC.

The chain employs TRBV9 and TRBJ2-4, with D perhaps TRBD1 (6 bases). Trimming shortened V by 3 bases and J by 9 bases, and 22 bases separated the two germline ends. From germline, CDR1 is SGDLS and CDR2 YYNGEE. CDR3 length equals 16 residues. The CDR3 sequence: CASSETGTRFFGIQYF. The CDR3 bases are TGTGCCAGCAGCGAGACCGGGACACGATTTTTCGGCATTCAGTACTTC.

The chain carries TRBV6-5 and TRBJ2-2, with D tentatively TRBD1 (8 bases). V was shortened by 8 bases and J by 5 bases, with 18 bases between the two germline ends. Per the germline V gene, CDR1 is MNHEY and CDR2 is SVGAGI. The CDR3 loop spans 15 amino acids. CDR3 loop: CASGYGQGGTGELFF. CDR3 nucleotides: TGTGCCAGCGGGTATGGACAGGGAGGGACCGGGGAGCTGTTTTTT.

The rearrangement uses TRBV5-8 and TRBJ2-7; the D is unclear. From germline, CDR1 is SGHTS and CDR2 YDEGEE. V lost 3 bases, J lost 3 bases, and 13 bases lay in between. The CDR3 spans 14 residues. This CDR3 reads CASSSGRGHYEQYF. CDR3 coding DNA: TGTGCCAGCAGCTCTGGCCGTGGTCACTACGAGCAGTACTTC. Based on the CDR3 plus reference TRBV5-8 and TRBJ2-7, the full variable domain is EAGVTQSPTHLIKTRGQQATLRCSPISGHTSVYWYQQALGLGLQFLLWYDEGEERNRGNFPPRFSGRQFPNYSSELNVNALELEDSALYLCASSSGRGHYEQYFGPGTRLTVT.

V usage is TRBV5-1 and J usage is TRBJ1-2; no reliable D call. The CDR3 consists of 13 residues. Trimming left V 4 bases short and J 0 bases short, with 7 bases between. CDR1 SGHRS and CDR2 YFSETQ come from the germline V gene. CDR3 in DNA: TGCGCCAGCAGCGGCAGGACTAACTATGGCTACACCTTC. It codes for CASSGRTNYGYTF.

J is TRBJ1-1 and V is TRBV2; possibly TRBD1 for D (5 bases). V dropped 7 bases and J dropped 1 base, with 16 bases sitting between them. The CDR3 runs to 15 residues. Germline V lookup: CDR1 SNHLY, CDR2 FYNNEI. Here the CDR3 DNA reads TGTGCCAGCACCCCAAGTGGGGGGGGGAACACTGAAGCTTTCTTT. It translates to CASTPSGGGNTEAFF.